These T cell receptor beta chains were read from a single sample in a study of OX40 agonist ivuxolimab in advanced cancers. Only in-frame clones appear in the TCRdb table, and some are missing; sequencing was by immunoSEQ multiplex PCR. This sample has 23,000 or so clones, with about 75% found just once. The sequenced sample was CD4+ or CD8+ T cells sorted from blood, obtained in a trial of the OX40 agonist ivuxolimab. The receptors shown here come from an adult with an advanced solid tumor such as melanoma, head and neck, liver or kidney cancer. CDR3s include the opening cysteine and the closing phenylalanine or tryptophan. Each record gives: V gene, CDR3 length, clone size, J gene, CDR3 protein. The size field is filled for only some rows; it gives once, few, many or a size class.

TRBV6-1	15	-	TRBJ2-5	CASTGWAAGAETQYF
TRBV7-2	17	-	TRBJ1-3	CASSSTGTGGAVDTIYF
TRBV10-3	14	-	TRBJ2-2	CAISDRGRTGELFF
TRBV10-3	14	-	TRBJ1-3	CAISAGTGGNTIYF
TRBV27	13	few	TRBJ2-3	CASTREGANTQYF
TRBV19	14	-	TRBJ2-2	CASTLSGYTGELFF
TRBV30	12	-	TRBJ2-3	CAWSVNTDTQYF
TRBV18	18	-	TRBJ1-3	CASSRAGTALDSGNTIYF
TRBV28	13	few	TRBJ2-7	CASSFDSSYEQYF
TRBV29-1	13	-	TRBJ2-4	CSVGGGGKNIQYF
TRBV5-8	16	few	TRBJ2-5	CASSLREGAAGETQYF
TRBV29-1	13	-	TRBJ2-7	CSVGGNGMHEQYF
TRBV18	12	-	TRBJ2-7	CASSPEAYEQYF
TRBV30	15	-	TRBJ1-3	CAWSVSQSSGNTIYF
TRBV6-5	16	-	TRBJ1-2	CASSYSRTGGGYGYTF
TRBV7-8	15	-	TRBJ2-7	CASSLAGTGSYEQYF
TRBV19	14	-	TRBJ1-1	CASSDRGRGTEAFF
TRBV28	16	-	TRBJ1-4	CASSLSQAGRNEKLFF
TRBV4-2	14	-	TRBJ1-1	CASSQGGQNTEAFF
TRBV28	16	-	TRBJ1-2	CASTSFRGQGFYGYTF
TRBV27	15	-	TRBJ2-1	CASRGAGRSYNEQFF
TRBV14	14	-	TRBJ1-2	CASSQDRRVYGYTF
TRBV27	14	medium-sized	TRBJ1-2	CASSLGQGGSGYTF
TRBV4-1	11	-	TRBJ1-1	CASSRDTEAFF
TRBV6-6	11	-	TRBJ2-3	CASSSEDTQYF
TRBV27	17	few	TRBJ2-2	CASSLSGLAGSTGELFF
TRBV28	14	few	TRBJ1-2	CASQAQGQGRGYTF
TRBV5-1	15	-	TRBJ1-1	CASSLVQGGNTEAFF
TRBV19	14	once	TRBJ1-1	CASSIPERRGEAFF
TRBV10-3	14	-	TRBJ1-2	CAISKTGHEGGYTF
TRBV28	13	-	TRBJ1-2	CASIGPGRNGYTF
TRBV19	15	once	TRBJ1-2	CASSIGPTGLRGYTF
TRBV18	15	-	TRBJ2-3	CASSPTGTGSYTQYF
TRBV6-6	14	-	TRBJ1-1	CASSFRGWNTEAFF
TRBV6-6	14	once	TRBJ1-5	CASSYLGSNQPQHF
TRBV11-2	14	few	TRBJ2-7	CASSLASGDYEQYF
TRBV7-9	15	-	TRBJ2-7	CASSLGHPGTYEQYF
TRBV4-1	17	-	TRBJ2-2	CASSPSRGRENTGELFF
TRBV5-8	13	-	TRBJ2-1	CASSVRGENEQFF
TRBV10-3	13	-	TRBJ1-2	CAISGTLSYGYTF
TRBV9	14	-	TRBJ2-2	CASRPGLRDGELFF